Listed below are T cell receptor beta chains from one sample, sequenced in a study of monozygotic twins with inflammatory bowel disease. After re-calling the 5' RACE reads, TCRdb lists one entry per CDR3 protein, DNA absent. The sample data list around 450,000 distinct CDR3 sequences. The sample consisted of blood. Source of these receptors: a human donor with ulcerative colitis or Crohn's disease, or a healthy co-twin of an affected twin (not recorded which). The CDR3 runs from the conserved cysteine through the conserved F or W.

j_call v_call cdr3_aa
TRBJ1-1 TRBV27 CASRPGGGGENTEAFF
TRBJ2-6 TRBV4-1 CASSQTGAGANVLTF
TRBJ2-7 TRBV6-2/TRBV6-3 CASSSVTLQYF
TRBJ2-2 TRBV4-3 CASSQRSFANTGELFF
TRBJ2-1 TRBV11-2 CASSLRLAGGTVSGNEQFF
TRBJ2-7 TRBV7-9 CASSLTGSGRGTYEQYF
TRBJ2-3 TRBV5-1 CASSPVGEGDTQYF
TRBJ1-3 TRBV2 CASSARGFAGNTIYF
TRBJ2-3 TRBV4-2 CASSQEPSGSADTQYF
TRBJ1-2 TRBV5-4 CASSLTGQGISGYTF
TRBJ2-5 TRBV11-2 CASSFGTVETQYF
TRBJ1-4 TRBV10-3 CAISVESTNEKLFF
TRBJ1-6 TRBV19 CASSPLDSLNSPLHF
TRBJ2-1 TRBV9 CASSNDRFPNEQFF
TRBJ2-1 TRBV5-6 CASILLRGGNEQFF
TRBJ1-4 TRBV28 CASSTSDRGEEKLFF
TRBJ2-3 TRBV7-2 CASSFGVDTQYF
TRBJ1-2 TRBV27 CASRLDEVDGYTF
TRBJ2-1 TRBV7-3 CASSSGGSGSLNEQFF
TRBJ2-2 TRBV7-8 CASWGDRGRNGELFF
TRBJ2-1 TRBV24-1 CATKGHDEQFF
TRBJ2-2 TRBV10-3 CAALGVPGLGARFTGELFF
TRBJ2-1 TRBV5-1 CASSAGRLEIGGEQFF
TRBJ2-7 TRBV5-5 CASSLGSTGFSYEQYF
TRBJ1-5 TRBV28 CASRSNNQPQHF
TRBJ2-6 TRBV18 CASSPLLWRGGSGANVLTF
TRBJ2-5 TRBV5-1 CASSLGAVGSGGLRETQYF
TRBJ1-3 TRBV4-2 CASSQGELGLSGNTIYF
TRBJ1-3 TRBV19 CASSLKNSGNTIYF
TRBJ2-5 TRBV11-2 CASSRGTGDEETQYF